Following are 14 T cell receptor beta chains from one sample sequenced in a study of early T cells in non-severe SARS-CoV-2 infection. MiXCR, applied by TCRdb to the 5' RACE reads, yields one record per CDR3 protein. The sample consists of approximately 77,000 distinct CDR3 sequences, around 10% of them appearing once. The sequencing here drew on whole blood, taken at baseline. These receptors came from an adult who was a healthcare worker with PCR-confirmed SARS-CoV-2 infection or an uninfected control (not recorded which). The donor label of this sample is uncertain.

The sample holds a few counts of this clonotype. The chain combines TRBV4-2 with TRBJ2-3; TRBD2 agrees at 11 bases. The germline gives CDR1 LGHNA, CDR2 YNFKEQ. The J segment lost 0 bases and the V segment lost 1 base, leaving 6 bases of the junction unmatched. The CDR3 extends over 18 amino acids. CDR3 sequence reads: CASSQGRLAGFSTDTQYF. In DNA form, the CDR3 reads TGTGCCAGCAGCCAAGGGAGACTAGCGGGGTTTAGCACAGATACGCAGTATTTT.

The V and J genes are TRBV12-5 and TRBJ2-2; TRBD1 agrees at 7 bases. The V gene end was trimmed by 6 bases and the J gene end by 2 bases; junction bases not matched to a gene: 9. The CDR3 has 16 residues. Germline CDR1 and CDR2: LGHNT and FRNRAP. Here the CDR3 reads CASGTTGTANTGELFF. Written as DNA, the CDR3 is TGTGCTAGTGGAACCACCGGGACAGCTAACACCGGGGAGCTGTTTTTT.

This clonotype was counted a few times. The J gene is TRBJ2-5, the V gene TRBV19, with 10 bases aligning to TRBD1. V dropped 6 bases and J dropped 6; count of bases not matched to a gene: 7. Germline V lookup: CDR1 LNHDA, CDR2 SQIVND (reference sequence). The CDR3 is 14 residues long. In nucleotides, the CDR3 is TGTGCCAGTAGCGCCGGGACAGGGGCGAAGACCCAGTACTTC. Translating gives CASSAGTGAKTQYF. The variable domain in full, completed from reference TRBV19 and TRBJ2-5, reads DGGITQSPKYLFRKEGQNVTLSCEQNLNHDAMYWYRQDPGQGLRLIYYSQIVNDFQKGDIAEGYSVSREKKESFPLTVTSAQKNPTAFYLCASSAGTGAKTQYFGPGTRLLVL.

This clonotype was seen only a few times. This sequence joins TRBV7-3 and TRBJ2-1, with 12 bases fitting TRBD1. Germline V lookup: CDR1 SGHTA, CDR2 FQGTGA. J lost 7 bases, V lost 5 bases, and 6 bases had no gene match. The CDR3 extends over 15 amino acids. The CDR3 region has the DNA TGTGCCAGCAGCCCCGGGACAGGGGGCTTGAATGAGCAGTTCTTC. Amino acid sequence: CASSPGTGGLNEQFF.

Many counts were recorded for this clonotype. This chain joins TRBV9 and TRBJ1-1, with no clear D. V gave up 0 bases and J gave up 3 bases, with 9 bases separating them. This CDR3 is 14 amino acids long. The germline V gene encodes CDR1 SGDLS and CDR2 YYNGEE. The CDR3 DNA reads as TGTGCCAGCAGCGTAGGGGGTCCTCACACTGAAGCTTTCTTT. It codes for CASSVGGPHTEAFF.

This clonotype was picked up many times. The genes are TRBV5-4 and TRBJ1-3; no definite D call. V lost 5 bases, J lost 4 bases, and 13 bases lay in between. CDR1 is SGHNT, CDR2 YYREEE, per germline (reference sequence). This CDR3 is 14 amino acids long. The CDR3 DNA sequence: TGTGCCAGCAGACGTGGCGGTCCCGGAAACACCATATATTTT. Translated: CASRRGGPGNTIYF.

The table lists this clonotype with a few counts. The chain links TRBV5-1 to TRBJ1-6; 7 nucleotides agree with TRBD1. Germline V gives CDR1 SGHRS, CDR2 YFSETQ. The CDR3 covers 14 residues. Germline trimming cut 9 bases from V and 7 bases from J; bases unmatched to any gene: 10. CDR3 nucleotides: TGCGCCACCACTCCCGGGACAGAGAATTCACCCCTCCACTTT. Protein sequence: CATTPGTENSPLHF.

The CDR3 protein is CASSPRVAGPPDTQYF. The CDR3 DNA sequence: TGTGCCAGCAGTCCCCGGGTAGCGGGCCCCCCGGATACGCAGTATTTT. This chain connects TRBV27 to TRBJ2-3; 7 positions match TRBD2. V lost 5 bases, J lost 6 bases, and 14 bases stayed unmatched. CDR1 MNHEY and CDR2 SMNVEV come from the germline V gene (reference sequence). This CDR3 has 16 residues.

This clonotype was counted many times. This rearrangement joins TRBV12-3 or TRBV12-4 to TRBJ1-1; no firm D call. V was pared by 6 bases and J by 1 base, with 15 bases between. CDR3 size: 15 residues. The CDR3 nucleotides are TGTGCCAGCAGACCAAACGATCACAGGAACACTGAAGCTTTCTTT. It specifies CASRPNDHRNTEAFF.

This clonotype was detected many times. The chain employs TRBV27 and TRBJ2-7; D is perhaps TRBD2 (5 bases). Deletions cut 3 bases from V and 4 bases from J, with 16 bases between. The germline CDR1 and CDR2 sequences are MNHEY and SMNVEV (reference sequence). The CDR3 extends over 15 amino acids. The DNA of the CDR3 is TGTGCCAGCAGTTTCCAGATCGGGGTTCCATACGAGCAGTACTTC. It specifies CASSFQIGVPYEQYF.

This clonotype has more than one count but fewer than ten. This chain uses TRBV4-3 with TRBJ1-5; D unclear. This CDR3 has 15 residues. Germline V gene data show CDR1 as LGHNA and CDR2 as YSLEER. The ends were cut back, 4 bases at V and 6 bases at J, with 16 bases in the middle. Here the CDR3 reads CASSLPAGIGQPQHF. In DNA form, the CDR3 reads TGCGCCAGCAGCCTGCCGGCGGGGATCGGTCAGCCCCAGCATTTT.

This clonotype was detected only a few times. V usage is TRBV29-1 and J usage is TRBJ2-3; D tentatively fits TRBD1 or TRBD2 (6 bases each). V lost 7 bases to trimming and J lost 6 bases, with 17 bases between them. Germline lookup yields CDR1 SQVTM and CDR2 ANQGSEA. The CDR3 has 13 residues. This CDR3 reads CSADRRGVDTQYF. The CDR3 DNA sequence: TGCAGCGCCGACAGGAGGGGAGTGGATACGCAGTATTTT.

There are a few counts of this clonotype. This chain links TRBV7-6 with TRBJ2-3; D unresolved. V dropped 0 bases and J dropped 5 bases, with 12 bases sitting between them. Germline assignment: CDR1 SGHVS and CDR2 FNYEAQ. The CDR3 totals 15 residues. CDR3: CASSLAGFPGDTQYF. As DNA, the CDR3 is TGTGCCAGCAGCTTAGCCGGGTTCCCAGGAGATACGCAGTATTTT.

The V and J genes are TRBV2 and TRBJ2-3, with 9 positions matching TRBD2. The CDR3 sequence is 14 residues long. After removal of 1 base from V and 4 bases from J, the junction contained 0 bases not matched to a gene. Germline V gives CDR1 SNHLY, CDR2 FYNNEI. CDR3 DNA sequence: TGTGCCAGCAGTGAAGGACTAGCGGCAGATACGCAGTATTTT. It is translated as CASSEGLAADTQYF.